This TCR beta chain was sequenced in a study of T cell responses to AZD1222 COVID-19 vaccine. The study, taken as a whole, reports: With two AZD1222 doses given, Spike-specific TCR breadth and depth both rose. The span of vaccine-associated CD4 TCRs extended across spike, with dominance at 160-218 and 743-854. White British donors predominated, females outnumbered males, and clonal diversity was possibly underestimated. Baseline serostatus was positive in only five to seven AZD1222 recipients.

Method: immunoSEQ multiplex PCR; TCRdb's copy keeps in-frame clones and lacks some. Counted here are almost 55,000 clones, around 80% occurring once; the ten biggest clones make up roughly 10%. CDR3 length: 15 amino acids. V dropped 7 bases and J dropped 10 bases, with 25 bases sitting between them. Germline CDR1 reads SNHLY; CDR2 reads FYNNEI. About this clone: Its antigen is as yet unknown.

Here the sequenced sample was peripheral blood, taken on day 0 of AZD1222 vaccination. This rearrangement joins TRBV2 to TRBJ1-1; no clear D gene. The receptor's source is an adult in good health. The CDR3 spells CASISFSQTNWGAFF. CDR3 DNA: TGTGCCAGCATTTCGTTTTCACAAACAAATTGGGGAGCTTTCTTT.